The source of this TCR beta chain is a study of T-cell memory formation after mild COVID-19. Across the study: The two donors had largely donor-specific TCR clusters.

TCRdb independently ran MiXCR on the 5' RACE reads; one entry per CDR3 protein. The sample carries 120,000 or so distinct CDR3 sequences, 5% to 6.5% recorded once. Germline-derived CDR1 and CDR2 are SGHTA and FQGTGA. Losses at the gene ends were 4 bases for V and 3 bases for J; bases not matched to a gene: 7. This CDR3 comprises 17 residues. Study observations and caveats: Later expanders leaned toward CD4+, whereas clones contracting from day 15 to 85 were balanced CD4/CD8.

This clonotype was seen repeatedly, ten times or more. Its antigen is unknown. Specimen: PBMCs or a T cell subset sorted from them (not recorded which). The chain joins TRBV7-3 to TRBJ2-2; 11 bases are shared with TRBD2. The TCR originated in an adult woman who had mild COVID-19 (a few samples of this study predate the infection). Cell type and time point are not known. CDR3 DNA sequence: TGTGCCAGCAGCTATACCGGGACTAGCGGATACACCGGGGAGCTGTTTTTT. This codes for CASSYTGTSGYTGELFF.